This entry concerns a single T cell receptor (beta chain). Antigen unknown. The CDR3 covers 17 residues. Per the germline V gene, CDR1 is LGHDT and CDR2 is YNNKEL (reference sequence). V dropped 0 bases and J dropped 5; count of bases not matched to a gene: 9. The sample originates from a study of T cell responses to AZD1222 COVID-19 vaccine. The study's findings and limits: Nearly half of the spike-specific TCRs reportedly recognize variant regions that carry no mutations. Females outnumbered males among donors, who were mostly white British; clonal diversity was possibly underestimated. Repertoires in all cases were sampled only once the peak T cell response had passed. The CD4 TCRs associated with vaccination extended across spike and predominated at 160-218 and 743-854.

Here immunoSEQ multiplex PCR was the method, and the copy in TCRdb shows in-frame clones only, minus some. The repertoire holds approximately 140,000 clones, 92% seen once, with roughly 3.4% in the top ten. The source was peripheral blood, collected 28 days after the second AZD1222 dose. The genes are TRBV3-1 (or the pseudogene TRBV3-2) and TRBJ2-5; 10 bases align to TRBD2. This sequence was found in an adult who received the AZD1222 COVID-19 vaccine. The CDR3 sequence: CASSQESLAGNLETQYF. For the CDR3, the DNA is TGTGCCAGCAGCCAAGAATCACTAGCGGGAAACCTTGAGACCCAGTACTTC.